The rows below give T cell receptor beta chains drawn from one sample of a study of T cell changes during pregnancy in multiple sclerosis. Sequenced by immunoSEQ multiplex PCR; TCRdb stores in-frame clones only, minus some. The table records tens of thousands of clones, roughly 89% of them present only once. The sequencing here drew on CD4+ T cells from peripheral blood mononuclear cells, taken in the first trimester of pregnancy. These receptors originate from a female donor with multiple sclerosis, enrolled in a pregnancy study. The CDR3 runs from the conserved cysteine through the conserved F or W. Fields, in order: V gene, D gene, clone size, J gene, CDR3 DNA, CDR3 protein. D genes are given only for firm matches. The listing skips clone size in some rows; elsewhere it reads once, few, many or a size class.

TRBV5-4	NA	NA	TRBJ2-5	TGTGCCAGCAGCTTGGTTGGAGGGGGCGATGAGACCCAGTACTTC	CASSLVGGGDETQYF
TRBV19	NA	NA	TRBJ2-6	TGTGCCAGTAGTTTTAGCTTGGGTTCTGGGGCCAACGTCCTGACTTTC	CASSFSLGSGANVLTF
TRBV5-1	NA	once	TRBJ1-2	TGCGCCAGCAGCTTGGGCCCGACCGGGGTTAACTATGGCTACACCTTC	CASSLGPTGVNYGYTF
TRBV19	NA	NA	TRBJ2-3	TGTGCCAGTAGTAAACGTCCTGAGGGCACAGATACGCAGTATTTT	CASSKRPEGTDTQYF
TRBV19	TRBD1	NA	TRBJ1-5	TGTGCCAGCGAGACAGGGGGCCTTCGTCAGCCCCAGCATTTT	CASETGGLRQPQHF
TRBV18	NA	NA	TRBJ2-3	TGTGCCAGCTCACTCACACGTCCTACAGGAACATTTTCCCCAGATACGCAGTATTTT	CASSLTRPTGTFSPDTQYF
TRBV4-3	NA	NA	TRBJ2-1	TGCGCCAGCAGCCAAGATTTTGGCGACAGTCGCCCCTACAATGAGCAGTTCTTC	CASSQDFGDSRPYNEQFF
TRBV2	TRBD1	NA	TRBJ2-7	TGTGCCAGCAGGGGGACAGGGGGTGGAGAGCAGTACTTC	CASRGTGGGEQYF
TRBV4-2	TRBD2	NA	TRBJ2-2	TGTGCCAGCAGCCAAGATCAAGGACTAGCGGAACGGACCGGGGAGCTGTTTTTT	CASSQDQGLAERTGELFF
TRBV6-6	TRBD2	NA	TRBJ2-6	TGTGCCAGCAGTTTCCTAGCGGGCGACGGGGCCAACGTCCTGACTTTC	CASSFLAGDGANVLTF
TRBV5-1	NA	NA	TRBJ2-5	TGCGCCAGCAGCTTGGATCCGGGAGCTGTAGAGACCCAGTACTTC	CASSLDPGAVETQYF
TRBV7-2	NA	NA	TRBJ2-1	TGTGCCAGCAGCGCAGACAGCTCCTACAATGAGCAGTTCTTC	CASSADSSYNEQFF
TRBV11-2	NA	NA	TRBJ1-1	TGTGCCAGCAGCTTAGTAGGGACTAACACTGAAGCTTTCTTT	CASSLVGTNTEAFF
TRBV7-2	NA	once	TRBJ1-1	TGTGCCAGCAGCTTAGTAACCAGTCCCTCCCCTACTGAAGCTTTCTTT	CASSLVTSPSPTEAFF
TRBV6-1	NA	NA	TRBJ2-7	TGTGCCAGCAGTGATCTCCTCCAGCGGGTAACCTACGAGCAGTACTTC	CASSDLLQRVTYEQYF
TRBV27	TRBD2	NA	TRBJ2-7	TGTGCCAGCAGTTCGCCTGGGGGGGTAACTAGCGGGAGCCACTACGAGCAGTACTTC	CASSSPGGVTSGSHYEQYF
TRBV5-6	TRBD1	NA	TRBJ1-2	TGTGCCAGCAGCCAGGGGACAGGGAGAAGCTATGGCTACACCTTC	CASSQGTGRSYGYTF
TRBV5-1	TRBD2	NA	TRBJ2-2	TGCGCCAGCAGCTTCATAGCGGGATCTTACACCGGGGAGCTGTTTTTT	CASSFIAGSYTGELFF
TRBV5-1	TRBD1	once	TRBJ2-5	TGCGCCAGCAGCAGGACAGGGTCCCAAGAGACCCAGTACTTC	CASSRTGSQETQYF
TRBV7-9	TRBD2	NA	TRBJ2-1	TGTGCCAGCAGCAAGGGTTCTGGGGGGGTCATCAATGAGCAGTTCTTC	CASSKGSGGVINEQFF
TRBV11-3	NA	NA	TRBJ2-3	TGTGCCAGCAGCTTAGGACTTTCCCGCACAGATACGCAGTATTTT	CASSLGLSRTDTQYF
TRBV2	NA	NA	TRBJ2-3	TGTGCCAGCAGTGATGGGGGCGGGTCCACAGATACGCAGTATTTT	CASSDGGGSTDTQYF
TRBV19	TRBD1	NA	TRBJ2-6	TGTGCCAGTAGTATGGGGACAGTCCGCGACCCTGGGGCCAACGTCCTGACTTTC	CASSMGTVRDPGANVLTF
TRBV5-4	NA	NA	TRBJ1-1	TGTGCCAGCAGCCCGCCCCCGGGGTCGAACACTGAAGCTTTCTTT	CASSPPPGSNTEAFF
TRBV20-1	NA	NA	TRBJ2-1	TGCAGCTTCGCCCCGGGGAATGAGCAGTTCTTC	CSFAPGNEQFF
TRBV19	TRBD1	NA	TRBJ1-2	TGTGCCAGTAGTGAGACAGGGGGTAAGAACTATGGCTACACCTTC	CASSETGGKNYGYTF
TRBV7-3	NA	NA	TRBJ2-1	TGTGCCAGCAGCCACCTAGTAGACTCCTACAATGAGCAGTTCTTC	CASSHLVDSYNEQFF
TRBV2	NA	NA	TRBJ2-7	TGTGCCAGCAGGACCTTCACAGGGACGTACTTC	CASRTFTGTYF
TRBV12-5	NA	NA	TRBJ2-5	TGTGCTAGTGGTTTGGTCGTCGGCCGGGACTACCAAGAGACCCAGTACTTC	CASGLVVGRDYQETQYF
TRBV7-9	TRBD1	NA	TRBJ1-1	TGTGCCAGCACCGAAACAGGGGGAACTGAAGCTTTCTTT	CASTETGGTEAFF
TRBV7-9	NA	NA	TRBJ1-4	TGTGCCAGCAGCTTAGACAGGACAACTAATGAAAAACTGTTTTTT	CASSLDRTTNEKLFF
TRBV5-1	TRBD1	NA	TRBJ1-2	TGCGCCAGCAGTGGAGGGACAGGGCCATCTGGCTACACCTTC	CASSGGTGPSGYTF
TRBV4-2	TRBD2	once	TRBJ2-2	TGTGCCAGCAGCCAAGATAGGGACTACTCCACCGGGGAGCTGTTTTTT	CASSQDRDYSTGELFF
TRBV27	NA	once	TRBJ2-7	TGTGCCCGACATGAATCTGTGACAGGCACCTACGAGCAGTACTTC	CARHESVTGTYEQYF
TRBV14	NA	NA	TRBJ2-5	TGTGCCAGCAGCCAACCGGGAACCGAGACCCAGTACTTC	CASSQPGTETQYF
TRBV5-6	TRBD1	NA	TRBJ1-4	TGTGCCAGCAGCTTGGCCGGTGCGCCAGGGGGTATTAATGAAAAACTGTTTTTT	CASSLAGAPGGINEKLFF
TRBV9	TRBD2	NA	TRBJ2-1	TGTGCCAGCAGTCCCGGGACTAGCGCCAACAATGAGCAGTTCTTC	CASSPGTSANNEQFF
TRBV9	NA	NA	TRBJ1-3	TGTGCCAGCAGCGGACCGGGGGATTTGCGGATTCAAAACACCATATATTTT	CASSGPGDLRIQNTIYF
TRBV10-3	TRBD2	NA	TRBJ2-7	TGTGCCATCAGTGATGTTTTAGCGGGAGGGTACGAGCAGTACTTC	CAISDVLAGGYEQYF
TRBV12-5	NA	NA	TRBJ1-5	TGTGCTAGTGGCGTCCCCGGGACACCCTATAAAGTAAAGCCCCAGCATTTT	CASGVPGTPYKVKPQHF
TRBV5-1	NA	NA	TRBJ2-3	TGCGCCAGCAGCTTAGAACAGCCCGGGGGCACAGATACGCAGTATTTT	CASSLEQPGGTDTQYF
TRBV19	TRBD2	NA	TRBJ2-7	TGTGCCAGTAGTATAGCCAGCGGGAGGTACGAGCAGTACTTC	CASSIASGRYEQYF
TRBV7-6	TRBD2	NA	TRBJ2-1	TGTGCCAGCAGGGGACTAGTCAGTGTCAATGAGCAGTTCTTC	CASRGLVSVNEQFF
TRBV27	TRBD2	once	TRBJ2-1	TGTGCCAGCAGTGGACTAGCGGGATACAATGAGCAGTTCTTC	CASSGLAGYNEQFF
TRBV7-9	TRBD1	NA	TRBJ2-2	TGTGCCAGCAGCCAACCCACGGGACAGGGTCCAGGGGAGCTGTTTTTT	CASSQPTGQGPGELFF
TRBV27	TRBD1	NA	TRBJ1-1	TGTGCCAGCAAGGGACAGGGTAGCACTGAAGCTTTCTTT	CASKGQGSTEAFF
TRBV5-1	TRBD1	NA	TRBJ1-2	TGCGCCAGCAGCTTGACAGGGGGTTCGTTTGGCTACACCTTC	CASSLTGGSFGYTF
TRBV5-1	TRBD2	NA	TRBJ2-2	TGCGCCAGCAGCGGGACTAGCGGTTCGAACACCGGGGAGCTGTTTTTT	CASSGTSGSNTGELFF
TRBV7-2	TRBD1	NA	TRBJ1-1	TGTGCCAGCAGCGACCGGACAGGGCATACCGGCACTGAAGCTTTCTTT	CASSDRTGHTGTEAFF
TRBV20-1	NA	NA	TRBJ1-1	TGCAGTGCTAGCCGTCCCCCGGGTTTGTTT	CSASRPPGLF
TRBV9	TRBD1	NA	TRBJ2-5	TGTGCCAGCAGCGTAACAGGGGGCATGGCGGAGACCCAGTACTTC	CASSVTGGMAETQYF
TRBV10-3	TRBD2	NA	TRBJ2-3	TGTGCCATCACCCCGGGACTAGCGGGAGTGGATACGCAGTATTTT	CAITPGLAGVDTQYF
TRBV5-1	TRBD1	NA	TRBJ2-7	TGCGCCAGCAGCTTGGAGAACAGGGGGTACGAGCAGTACTTC	CASSLENRGYEQYF
TRBV9	NA	NA	TRBJ1-6	TGTGCCAGCAGCGTAGATCCAGGGTGGAATTCACCCCTCCACTTT	CASSVDPGWNSPLHF
TRBV19	NA	NA	TRBJ2-2	TGTGCCACCTCAGGACCAAGGGGCGGGGAGCTGTTTTTT	CATSGPRGGELFF